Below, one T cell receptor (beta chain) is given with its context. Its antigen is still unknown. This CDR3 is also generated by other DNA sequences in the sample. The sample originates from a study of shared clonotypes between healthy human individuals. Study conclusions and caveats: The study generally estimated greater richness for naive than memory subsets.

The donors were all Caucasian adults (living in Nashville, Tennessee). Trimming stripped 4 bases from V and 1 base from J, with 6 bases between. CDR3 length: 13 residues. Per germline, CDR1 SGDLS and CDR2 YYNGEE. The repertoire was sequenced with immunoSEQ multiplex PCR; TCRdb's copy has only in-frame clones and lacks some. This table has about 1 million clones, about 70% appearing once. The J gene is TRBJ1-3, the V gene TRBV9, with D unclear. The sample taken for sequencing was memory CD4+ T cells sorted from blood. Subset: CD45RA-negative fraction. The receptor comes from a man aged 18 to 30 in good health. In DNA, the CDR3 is TGTGCCAGCAGCCCGTATTCTGGAAACACCATATATTTT. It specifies CASSPYSGNTIYF.